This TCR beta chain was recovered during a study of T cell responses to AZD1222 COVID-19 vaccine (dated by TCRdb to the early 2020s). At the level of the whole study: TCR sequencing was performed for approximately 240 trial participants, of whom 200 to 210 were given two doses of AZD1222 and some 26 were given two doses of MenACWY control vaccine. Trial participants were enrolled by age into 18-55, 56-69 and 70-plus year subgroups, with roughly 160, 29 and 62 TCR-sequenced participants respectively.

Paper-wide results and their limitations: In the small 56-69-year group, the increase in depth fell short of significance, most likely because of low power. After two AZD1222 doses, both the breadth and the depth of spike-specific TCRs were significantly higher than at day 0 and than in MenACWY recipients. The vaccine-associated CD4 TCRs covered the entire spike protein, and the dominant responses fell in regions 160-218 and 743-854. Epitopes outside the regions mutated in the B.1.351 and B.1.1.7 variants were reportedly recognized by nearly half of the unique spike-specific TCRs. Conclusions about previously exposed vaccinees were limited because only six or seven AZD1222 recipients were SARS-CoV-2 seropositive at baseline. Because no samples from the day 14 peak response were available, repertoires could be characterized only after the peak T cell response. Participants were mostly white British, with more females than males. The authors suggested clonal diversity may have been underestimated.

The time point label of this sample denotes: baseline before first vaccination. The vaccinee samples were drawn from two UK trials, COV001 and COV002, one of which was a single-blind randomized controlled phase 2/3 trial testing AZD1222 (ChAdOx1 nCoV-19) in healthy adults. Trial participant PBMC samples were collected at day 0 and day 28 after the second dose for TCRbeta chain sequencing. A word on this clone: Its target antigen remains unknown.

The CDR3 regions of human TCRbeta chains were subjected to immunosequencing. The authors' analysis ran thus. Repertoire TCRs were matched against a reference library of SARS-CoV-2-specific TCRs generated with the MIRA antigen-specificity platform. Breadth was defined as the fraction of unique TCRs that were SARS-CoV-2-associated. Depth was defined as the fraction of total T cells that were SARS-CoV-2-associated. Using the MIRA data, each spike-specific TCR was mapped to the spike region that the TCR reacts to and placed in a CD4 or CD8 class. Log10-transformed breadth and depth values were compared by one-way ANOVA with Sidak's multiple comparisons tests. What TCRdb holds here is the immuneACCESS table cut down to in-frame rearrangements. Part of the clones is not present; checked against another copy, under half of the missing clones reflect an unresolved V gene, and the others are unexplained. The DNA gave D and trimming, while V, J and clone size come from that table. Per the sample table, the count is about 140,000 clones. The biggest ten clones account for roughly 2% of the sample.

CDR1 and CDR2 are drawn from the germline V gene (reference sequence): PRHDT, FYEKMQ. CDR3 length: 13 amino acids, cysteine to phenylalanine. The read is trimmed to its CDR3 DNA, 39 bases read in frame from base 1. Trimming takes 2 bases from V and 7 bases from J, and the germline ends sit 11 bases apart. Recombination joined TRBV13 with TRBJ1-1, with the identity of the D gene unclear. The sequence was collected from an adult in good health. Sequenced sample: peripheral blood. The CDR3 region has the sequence CASSLSWGGEAFF. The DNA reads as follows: TGTGCCAGCAGCTTAAGTTGGGGTGGTGAAGCTTTCTTT.